This TCR beta chain was recorded in a study of blood T cells in healthy people across ages. Next came a second PCR, run for about 6 to 12 cycles, which used a sample-barcoded 5' primer along with a J-beta primer mix. TCRdb independently ran MiXCR on the 5' RACE reads; one entry per CDR3 protein. In the table there are about 2 million distinct CDR3 sequences, roughly 52% of which are singletons. Concerning this clonotype itself: Its antigen is unknown.

In germline, CDR1 is MNHEY, CDR2 SVGEGT. This CDR3 spans 13 amino acids. Deletions cut 2 bases from V and 3 bases from J, with 8 bases between. Study conclusions and caveats: While age rose, TCR beta diversity per million T cells dropped in a roughly linear way.

The total RNA that was extracted per sample amounted to at least 5 micrograms. This chain connects TRBV6-2 or TRBV6-3 to TRBJ2-7; D may be TRBD2 (5 bases). The receptor's source is a middle-aged woman in good health. Sequencing was done on a sample of blood. The chain's CDR3 is CASSYPGVYEQYF. For the CDR3, the DNA is TGTGCCAGCAGTTACCCCGGGGTCTACGAGCAGTACTTC.